The source of this TCR beta chain is a study of control samples from healthy donors and cancer patients (dated by TCRdb to the early 2020s). Receptors were amplified or captured by the immunoSEQ multiplex PCR assay. Sourced from immuneACCESS, this table was stored by TCRdb with only in-frame sequences that have V and J called. A share of the clones is absent; for the studies checked, an unresolved V gene accounts for under half, and the remainder has no known explanation. The table held for this sample gives 150,000 to 200,000 clones. The ten biggest clones cover roughly 2% of the sample. Worth noting for this clone: Its cognate antigen has yet to be identified.

The receptor comes from a young woman in good health. Sequencing was carried out using blood.

The CDR3 sequence is CASSPVSSGTGTNEQFF. The nucleotide sequence reads TGCGCCAGCAGCCCCGTTTCATCCGGGACAGGGACCAATGAGCAGTTCTTC. The chain is assembled from TRBV4-3 and TRBJ2-1, with TRBD1 matching 9 junction bases. The germline V gene yields LGHNA for CDR1 and YSLEER for CDR2. From cysteine to phenylalanine, the CDR3 is 17 amino acids long. This entry keeps only the CDR3 DNA: 51 bases, framed from base 1. Clipping removes 4 bases from V and 6 bases from J, with 13 as the unmatched junction base count.